This TCR beta chain stems from a study of cytomegalovirus exposure and HLA in healthy donors. Points from the study as a whole: It was 160 or so TCR beta chains that were listed as cytomegalovirus-associated.

Primers: 60 Vbeta forward and 13 Jbeta reverse. Sequencing was performed with immunoSEQ multiplex PCR; in TCRdb, only in-frame clones are kept and a portion is missing. The sample consists of about 120,000 clones, 65% to 85% of them appearing once. This CDR3 contains 14 residues. The germline V and J ends were trimmed by 6 bases and 2 bases, with 13 bases remaining between them. Germline loops: CDR1 LNHDA, CDR2 SQIVND (reference sequence). Remarks on this clone: The antigen is unknown.

The chain is built from TRBV19 and TRBJ2-5; maybe TRBD2 (7 bases). The sequenced sample was PBMCs. The sequence came from a middle-aged woman in good health and CMV-seropositive. The CDR3 coding sequence is TGTGCCAGTAGGGTGGGAGGGGGTCAAGAGACCCAGTACTTC. Translated, it gives CASRVGGGQETQYF. The whole variable domain, filled in from reference TRBV19 and TRBJ2-5, reads DGGITQSPKYLFRKEGQNVTLSCEQNLNHDAMYWYRQDPGQGLRLIYYSQIVNDFQKGDIAEGYSVSREKKESFPLTVTSAQKNPTAFYLCASRVGGGQETQYFGPGTRLLVL.